This TCR beta chain is drawn from a study of blood T cell repertoires in COVID-19. As originally analysed: Cell counts per sample came from amplifying reference gene primers. Only in-frame clones appear in the TCRdb table, and some are missing; sequencing was by immunoSEQ multiplex PCR. The V and J calls and the clone size are those of that table, but D and trimming were determined from the DNA. Found here are roughly 250,000 clones, about 79% of them singletons; the top ten hold approximately 9.4%. The CDR3 consists of 13 residues. CDR1 and CDR2 (germline): KGHDR, SFDVKD. V was pared by 5 bases and J by 2 bases, with 1 base of the junction left unmatched.

The clonotype originates from an elderly woman with acute or convalescent COVID-19. This chain joins TRBV24-1 and TRBJ2-7; 8 bases line up with TRBD1. Material: peripheral blood. The CDR3 DNA reads TGTGCCACCAGTGGACAGGGGACCTACGAGCAGTACTTC. Its protein product is CATSGQGTYEQYF.